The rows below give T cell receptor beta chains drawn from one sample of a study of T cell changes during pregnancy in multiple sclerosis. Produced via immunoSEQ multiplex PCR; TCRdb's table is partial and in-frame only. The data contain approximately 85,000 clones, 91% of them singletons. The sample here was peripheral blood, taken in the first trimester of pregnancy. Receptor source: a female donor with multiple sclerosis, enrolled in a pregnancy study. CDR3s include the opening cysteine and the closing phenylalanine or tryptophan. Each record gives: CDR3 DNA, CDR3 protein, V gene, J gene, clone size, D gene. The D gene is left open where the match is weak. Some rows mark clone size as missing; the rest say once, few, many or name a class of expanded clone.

CDR3 DNA: TGTGCCAGTAAGACTCACTGGACATCACCCTTCTACGAGCAGTACTTC
CDR3 protein: CASKTHWTSPFYEQYF
V gene: TRBV19
J gene: TRBJ2-7
clone size: -
D gene: -

CDR3 DNA: TGTGCCAGCAGCTCCCATGCTAGCGGGGGGCACACAGATACGCAGTATTTT
CDR3 protein: CASSSHASGGHTDTQYF
V gene: TRBV7-6
J gene: TRBJ2-3
clone size: -
D gene: TRBD2

CDR3 DNA: TGTGCCACAGGCCGGGACAGACTAAATGAAAAACTGTTTTTT
CDR3 protein: CATGRDRLNEKLFF
V gene: TRBV19
J gene: TRBJ1-4
clone size: -
D gene: TRBD1

CDR3 DNA: TGTGCCAGCAGCGTTGGGCTAGCGTCGCGGGAGCAGTTCTTC
CDR3 protein: CASSVGLASREQFF
V gene: TRBV9
J gene: TRBJ2-1
clone size: -
D gene: -

CDR3 DNA: TGTGCCAGCAGTTTATCCTCCCGGGAGACTGAGCAGTTCTTC
CDR3 protein: CASSLSSRETEQFF
V gene: TRBV27
J gene: TRBJ2-1
clone size: -
D gene: -

CDR3 DNA: TGTGCCAGCAGTGGGGACAGGCGGATTTCACCCCTCCACTTT
CDR3 protein: CASSGDRRISPLHF
V gene: TRBV6-1
J gene: TRBJ1-6
clone size: -
D gene: TRBD1

CDR3 DNA: TGTGCCAGCAGTCCGAAACCGGGACTAGCTCCCGGGGAGCTGTTTTTT
CDR3 protein: CASSPKPGLAPGELFF
V gene: TRBV27
J gene: TRBJ2-2
clone size: -
D gene: TRBD2

CDR3 DNA: TGTGCCAGCTCACCCGGACAGGCAAGAAACTATGGCTACACCTTC
CDR3 protein: CASSPGQARNYGYTF
V gene: TRBV18
J gene: TRBJ1-2
clone size: -
D gene: TRBD1

CDR3 DNA: TGTGCCAGCAGGACAGCCGGCCTCTGGGGCTACACCTTC
CDR3 protein: CASRTAGLWGYTF
V gene: TRBV28
J gene: TRBJ1-2
clone size: -
D gene: -

CDR3 DNA: TGCGCCAGCAGCCCCGGGACAGCGGGCCTCCACGAGCAGTACTTC
CDR3 protein: CASSPGTAGLHEQYF
V gene: TRBV5-1
J gene: TRBJ2-7
clone size: -
D gene: -

CDR3 DNA: TGTGCCACCAGCTATTCTCTTCCGAGTAGGCAGGGGGTCAATCAGCCCCAGCATTTT
CDR3 protein: CATSYSLPSRQGVNQPQHF
V gene: TRBV15
J gene: TRBJ1-5
clone size: -
D gene: TRBD1

CDR3 DNA: TGTGCCAGTAGTACGGGGTGGCTCGGGGAGCTGTTTTTT
CDR3 protein: CASSTGWLGELFF
V gene: TRBV19
J gene: TRBJ2-2
clone size: -
D gene: -

CDR3 DNA: TGTGCCAGCAGTTCCCAGCGGGGGTCTAGCACAGATACGCAGTATTTT
CDR3 protein: CASSSQRGSSTDTQYF
V gene: TRBV6-5
J gene: TRBJ2-3
clone size: -
D gene: TRBD2

CDR3 DNA: TGTGCCAGCAGCTTAGGGGGGCCGGTCCGGAACACTGAAGCTTTCTTT
CDR3 protein: CASSLGGPVRNTEAFF
V gene: TRBV7-9
J gene: TRBJ1-1
clone size: once
D gene: -

CDR3 DNA: TGTGCCAGCAGTCTCACCGGGACAGGGGTATACAATGAGCAGTTCTTC
CDR3 protein: CASSLTGTGVYNEQFF
V gene: TRBV27
J gene: TRBJ2-1
clone size: -
D gene: TRBD1

CDR3 DNA: TGCGCCAGCAGCCAAGTTCTCGGGAGGACTTCCTACGAGCAGTACTTC
CDR3 protein: CASSQVLGRTSYEQYF
V gene: TRBV4-1
J gene: TRBJ2-7
clone size: once
D gene: TRBD2

CDR3 DNA: TGTGCCAGCAGCTTGGTTCCCACCAGCACCGGGGAGCTGTTTTTT
CDR3 protein: CASSLVPTSTGELFF
V gene: TRBV5-5
J gene: TRBJ2-2
clone size: -
D gene: -

CDR3 DNA: TGCAGCGTTGATGGGTTCGTCAGGACAGATACGCAGTATTTT
CDR3 protein: CSVDGFVRTDTQYF
V gene: TRBV29-1
J gene: TRBJ2-3
clone size: -
D gene: -

CDR3 DNA: TGTGCCAGCAGCGCCGTCTTACTCGTGAACACCGGGGAGCTGTTTTTT
CDR3 protein: CASSAVLLVNTGELFF
V gene: TRBV9
J gene: TRBJ2-2
clone size: -
D gene: -

CDR3 DNA: TGTGCCAGCAGGGCCCCGGGACAGGGGGCCGGGGAGCTGTTTTTT
CDR3 protein: CASRAPGQGAGELFF
V gene: TRBV2
J gene: TRBJ2-2
clone size: -
D gene: TRBD1

CDR3 DNA: TGTGCCAGCAGCTATCGGGGAATCGGGAACACCGGGGAGCTGTTTTTT
CDR3 protein: CASSYRGIGNTGELFF
V gene: TRBV7-2
J gene: TRBJ2-2
clone size: -
D gene: -

CDR3 DNA: TGTGCCAGCAGTTTAGGAGTCCGTTCAACTAATGAAAAACTGTTTTTT
CDR3 protein: CASSLGVRSTNEKLFF
V gene: TRBV28
J gene: TRBJ1-4
clone size: -
D gene: -

CDR3 DNA: TGTGCCTGGAGTAGGACTAGCGGTTTCTACGAGCAGTACTTC
CDR3 protein: CAWSRTSGFYEQYF
V gene: TRBV30
J gene: TRBJ2-7
clone size: once
D gene: TRBD2

CDR3 DNA: TGTGCCAGTAGTATAGTAGGCGGGGACACTGAAGCTTTCTTT
CDR3 protein: CASSIVGGDTEAFF
V gene: TRBV19
J gene: TRBJ1-1
clone size: few
D gene: -

CDR3 DNA: TGTGCCAGCACCGAAGCGGGAAATCAGCCCCAGCATTTT
CDR3 protein: CASTEAGNQPQHF
V gene: TRBV28
J gene: TRBJ1-5
clone size: -
D gene: -

CDR3 DNA: TGCGCCAGCAGCTTGGACAGGGGGACTGGGGCCAACGTCCTGACTTTC
CDR3 protein: CASSLDRGTGANVLTF
V gene: TRBV5-1
J gene: TRBJ2-6
clone size: -
D gene: TRBD1

CDR3 DNA: TGTGCCAGTAGTATAAGTGGAGGCGGCTACACCTTC
CDR3 protein: CASSISGGGYTF
V gene: TRBV19
J gene: TRBJ1-2
clone size: -
D gene: -

CDR3 DNA: TGTGCCAGCAGTCCGCAGGGGTTCGGTAGCTCTGGCTACACCTTC
CDR3 protein: CASSPQGFGSSGYTF
V gene: TRBV5-6
J gene: TRBJ1-2
clone size: -
D gene: -

CDR3 DNA: TGCGCCAGCAGCCAAGAAGGGGTAATCAATCAGCCCCAGCATTTT
CDR3 protein: CASSQEGVINQPQHF
V gene: TRBV4-1
J gene: TRBJ1-5
clone size: -
D gene: -

CDR3 DNA: TGTGCCAGCACCCCGGTCAGCGGGAGGGCGTCAGAGCAGTACTTC
CDR3 protein: CASTPVSGRASEQYF
V gene: TRBV28
J gene: TRBJ2-7
clone size: -
D gene: TRBD2

CDR3 DNA: TGTGCCAGCGATACAGGGTTCCAAGAGACCCAGTACTTC
CDR3 protein: CASDTGFQETQYF
V gene: TRBV7-9
J gene: TRBJ2-5
clone size: -
D gene: -

CDR3 DNA: TGTGCCAGCAGCTTAGCGCTGGCAGATGGAGAGACTAGCGGTAACAATGAGCAGTTCTTC
CDR3 protein: CASSLALADGETSGNNEQFF
V gene: TRBV7-8
J gene: TRBJ2-1
clone size: -
D gene: TRBD2

CDR3 DNA: TGTGCCAGCAGCTATTCAGAACAGCGGGGGTATGGCTACACCTTC
CDR3 protein: CASSYSEQRGYGYTF
V gene: TRBV7-2
J gene: TRBJ1-2
clone size: -
D gene: -

CDR3 DNA: TGTGCCAGCAGTGAATGGCCAAACTCTGGGGCCAACGTCCTGACTTTC
CDR3 protein: CASSEWPNSGANVLTF
V gene: TRBV2
J gene: TRBJ2-6
clone size: -
D gene: -

CDR3 DNA: TGTGCCAGCTTTTTAGTGGATGAGCAGTTCTTC
CDR3 protein: CASFLVDEQFF
V gene: TRBV7-9
J gene: TRBJ2-1
clone size: -
D gene: -

CDR3 DNA: TGTGCCAGCTCACCCTCCGGGACTAGCGGAGAGGAGACCGGGGAGCTGTTTTTT
CDR3 protein: CASSPSGTSGEETGELFF
V gene: TRBV18
J gene: TRBJ2-2
clone size: -
D gene: TRBD2

CDR3 DNA: TGTGCCATCAGTGATACTGGGGCCAAGACCACTGAAGCTTTCTTT
CDR3 protein: CAISDTGAKTTEAFF
V gene: TRBV10-3
J gene: TRBJ1-1
clone size: -
D gene: -

CDR3 DNA: TGTGCCAGCAGCACCGGGACTAGCAGCACAGATACGCAGTATTTT
CDR3 protein: CASSTGTSSTDTQYF
V gene: TRBV7-9
J gene: TRBJ2-3
clone size: -
D gene: TRBD2

CDR3 DNA: TGTGCCAGCAGCTTGTCGACAGGGGGATCCCCTTCCTATGGCTACACCTTC
CDR3 protein: CASSLSTGGSPSYGYTF
V gene: TRBV7-9
J gene: TRBJ1-2
clone size: few
D gene: TRBD1

CDR3 DNA: TGTGCCAGCAGCTTAGGGTGGGCTAGCGGGAACCTTCCCTACGAGCAGTACTTC
CDR3 protein: CASSLGWASGNLPYEQYF
V gene: TRBV7-2
J gene: TRBJ2-7
clone size: -
D gene: TRBD2

CDR3 DNA: TGTGCCAGCACCCAACAGACCAATTCACCCCTCCACTTT
CDR3 protein: CASTQQTNSPLHF
V gene: TRBV6-1
J gene: TRBJ1-6
clone size: -
D gene: -

CDR3 DNA: TGTGCCAGCAGACTCCGGACAGGGGAAAATTCACCCCTCCACTTT
CDR3 protein: CASRLRTGENSPLHF
V gene: TRBV2
J gene: TRBJ1-6
clone size: -
D gene: TRBD1

CDR3 DNA: TGTGCCAGCAGCCCCCCTGTAAGCGGGGGGAGTTGGGTCCAAGAGACCCAGTACTTC
CDR3 protein: CASSPPVSGGSWVQETQYF
V gene: TRBV5-6
J gene: TRBJ2-5
clone size: -
D gene: TRBD2

CDR3 DNA: TGTGCCAGCAGCTTCCCGGACAGGGAGGTTGGTGGCTACACCTTC
CDR3 protein: CASSFPDREVGGYTF
V gene: TRBV5-4
J gene: TRBJ1-2
clone size: few
D gene: TRBD1

CDR3 DNA: TGTGCCTGGAGGGAACCGGGACTAGTGATGGCCTACGAGCAGTACTTC
CDR3 protein: CAWREPGLVMAYEQYF
V gene: TRBV30
J gene: TRBJ2-7
clone size: many
D gene: TRBD2

CDR3 DNA: TGTGCCAGCAGCTTATTACTCAATGAGCAGTTCTTC
CDR3 protein: CASSLLLNEQFF
V gene: TRBV7-6
J gene: TRBJ2-1
clone size: -
D gene: -

CDR3 DNA: TGTGCCAGCAGTCCGGGGCGAGCGGGAGCTTTGGGGAACACCGGGGAGCTGTTTTTT
CDR3 protein: CASSPGRAGALGNTGELFF
V gene: TRBV11-2
J gene: TRBJ2-2
clone size: -
D gene: TRBD2

CDR3 DNA: TGTGCCAGCTCGGAAACAGGGATCCTTTCGCCCCAGCATTTT
CDR3 protein: CASSETGILSPQHF
V gene: TRBV18
J gene: TRBJ1-5
clone size: -
D gene: -

CDR3 DNA: TGCGCCAGCAGCGGGGGACAGGGGGCGTTCGCTGAAGCTTTCTTT
CDR3 protein: CASSGGQGAFAEAFF
V gene: TRBV5-1
J gene: TRBJ1-1
clone size: -
D gene: TRBD1

CDR3 DNA: TGTGCCAGCAGCTTAGGGCTAGAGGAGACCCAGTACTTC
CDR3 protein: CASSLGLEETQYF
V gene: TRBV11-3
J gene: TRBJ2-5
clone size: -
D gene: -

CDR3 DNA: TGTGCCACCAGCAGAGATCCCACCGGAGGAGGTTCACCCCTCCACTTT
CDR3 protein: CATSRDPTGGGSPLHF
V gene: TRBV15
J gene: TRBJ1-6
clone size: -
D gene: -

CDR3 DNA: TGTGCCAGCAGCAAACAGGGGGCGGACACCGGGGAGCTGTTTTTT
CDR3 protein: CASSKQGADTGELFF
V gene: TRBV2
J gene: TRBJ2-2
clone size: -
D gene: TRBD1

CDR3 DNA: TGTGCCTGTTCTCAGGGTTTTCGTCGAAACATTCAGTACTTC
CDR3 protein: CACSQGFRRNIQYF
V gene: TRBV30
J gene: TRBJ2-4
clone size: -
D gene: -

CDR3 DNA: TGCGCCAGCAGCCTTGACAGGGTTAACTATGGCTACACCTTC
CDR3 protein: CASSLDRVNYGYTF
V gene: TRBV5-1
J gene: TRBJ1-2
clone size: -
D gene: TRBD1